The sequence of this TCR beta chain was determined in a study of blood T cells in healthy people across ages. Trimming cost V 9 bases and J 8 bases, with 26 bases left between them. Germline CDR1 and CDR2: MNHEY and SMNVEV (reference sequence). CDR3 length: 17 residues. Primed by a sample-barcoded 5' primer and a J-beta primer mix, a second PCR proceeded for 7 to 11 cycles. TCRdb analysed the 5' RACE reads with MiXCR anew, one entry per CDR3 protein. The sample shows around 1.5 million distinct CDR3 sequences, around 59% of them seen only once. The chain recombines TRBV27 with TRBJ1-6; D not resolved. The sequenced sample was blood. The clonotype was recovered from a man aged 18 to 30 in good health. This CDR3 is CASKRALLAPMHSPLHF. CDR3 sequence (DNA): TGTGCCAGTAAACGGGCGCTTCTCGCTCCTATGCATTCACCCCTCCACTTT.